The rows below give T cell receptor beta chains drawn from one sample of a study of T cell changes during pregnancy in multiple sclerosis. Measured with immunoSEQ multiplex PCR; TCRdb has only the in-frame clones, and not every one. The table lists approximately 61,000 clones, around 90% of them singletons. Sequencing was performed on peripheral blood, taken in the first trimester of pregnancy. These receptor sequences come from a female donor in good health, enrolled as a control in a pregnancy study. Each CDR3 is given with its conserved first and last residue.

>TRBV5-5|TRBJ1-6
CASSPQPGTANSPLHF
>TRBV9|TRBJ1-2
CASSVRAGGFIVNYGYTF
>TRBV5-1|TRBJ1-2
CASSPETGGDYGYTF
>TRBV7-9|TRBJ2-3
CASSLSVESDTQYF
>TRBV11-3|TRBJ2-7
CASSPGGPAYEQYF
>TRBV11-2|TRBJ1-3
CASSSLRQVPSGNTIYF
>TRBV7-9|TRBJ1-1
CASNPGSQGNTEAFF
>TRBV6-1|TRBJ1-5
CASILGTGGYQPQHF
>TRBV6-1|TRBJ1-1
CASSDSGTGKSIEAFF
>TRBV19|TRBJ2-5
CASSISKETQYF
>TRBV14|TRBJ1-5
CASSQTGNNQPQHF
>TRBV18|TRBJ2-7
CASSPDSRVGEQYF
>TRBV15|TRBJ1-2
CATSPTGGDYGYTF
>TRBV6-1|TRBJ1-2
CASSEPGGVGYGYTF
>TRBV5-1|TRBJ1-5
CASSSDRTYQPQHF
>TRBV6-1|TRBJ2-5
CASNRGEYQETQYF
>TRBV7-2|TRBJ2-1
CASSQNTYNEQFF
>TRBV5-6|TRBJ1-4
CASSSSAGMANEKLFF
>TRBV28|TRBJ1-1
CASSSPGLLVGRTFF
>TRBV7-6|TRBJ2-3
CASSFLLAHSSTDTQYF
>TRBV5-1|TRBJ2-5
CASSLGGSGQETQYF
>TRBV18|TRBJ2-5
CASSSRQGSQETQYF
>TRBV29-1|TRBJ2-5
CSVEGAGGKETQYF
>TRBV29-1|TRBJ1-2
CSVQNQGSRGYTF
>TRBV7-9|TRBJ2-1
CASSSASGRSYNEQFF